A single sample is the source of the 10 T cell receptor beta chains below, sequenced in a study of naive and memory T cell subsets. Ligated cDNA underwent four rounds of PCR with nested alpha and beta constant region primers and SP2. Each CDR3 protein gets one entry after TCRdb re-called the 5' RACE reads with MiXCR. Here the sample spans 55,000 to 70,000 distinct CDR3 sequences, around 7.7% being singletons. An oligonucleotide containing a UMI was ligated to the 3' end of TCR cDNA. The source of these receptors is a male donor in good health.

This clonotype came up a few times. The rearrangement links TRBV6-6 to TRBJ2-7; 12 nucleotides align to TRBD1. The junction had 6 bases not matched to a gene; V was cut back by 6 bases and J by 3 bases. Germline V gene sequence: CDR1 MNHNY, CDR2 SVGAGI (reference sequence). The CDR3 is made up of 15 amino acids. The CDR3 DNA follows: TGTGCCAGCAGAGAGGGACAGGGGGCCCACTACGAGCAGTACTTC. Protein sequence: CASREGQGAHYEQYF.

This clonotype has a count of ten or more. The chain carries TRBV3-1 and TRBJ2-7, with D perhaps assigned TRBD1 or TRBD2 (5 bases each). The germline V gene encodes CDR1 LGHDT and CDR2 YNNKEL (reference sequence). The CDR3 runs 14 residues. The germline V and J ends were trimmed by 1 base and 4 bases, with 11 bases remaining between them. CDR3 sequence: CASSQGGELYEQYF. The CDR3 nucleotides are TGTGCCAGCAGCCAAGGAGGGGAACTATACGAGCAGTACTTC.

The chain employs TRBV13 and TRBJ2-5, with a tentative D call TRBD1 (7 bases). CDR3 length: 15 amino acids. CDR1 is PRHDT, CDR2 FYEKMQ, per germline (reference sequence). Trimming cost V 5 bases and J 12 bases, with 25 bases left between them. The CDR3 sequence is CASSPTIGTAGRKYF. In DNA form, the CDR3 reads TGTGCCAGCAGCCCGACCATAGGGACAGCGGGTAGGAAGTACTTC.

This clonotype has at least ten counts. This rearrangement joins TRBV13 to TRBJ2-7; 7 bases are a match to TRBD1. CDR1 is PRHDT, CDR2 FYEKMQ, per germline (reference sequence). CDR3 length: 14 amino acids. V was clipped by 5 bases and J by 2 bases; unmatched bases: 6. The CDR3 sequence: CASSLGTGAYEQYF. CDR3 in DNA: TGTGCCAGCAGCCTGGGAACAGGGGCCTACGAGCAGTACTTC.

This clonotype was seen many times. The chain uses TRBV19 and TRBJ2-1; a possible D gene is TRBD1 (6 bases). CDR3 length: 14 amino acids. Looked up from germline, CDR1 is LNHDA and CDR2 is SQIVND (reference sequence). Trimming left V 5 bases short and J 4 bases short, with 12 bases between. CDR3 residues: CASSSKTGYNEQFF. The CDR3 DNA reads TGTGCCAGTAGTTCAAAGACAGGTTACAATGAGCAGTTCTTC.

This clonotype has only a few counts. The V call is TRBV11-3, the J call TRBJ2-1; 9 bases are a match to TRBD2. After removal of 6 bases from V and 9 bases from J, the junction contained 12 bases not matched to a gene. CDR1 is SGHNT and CDR2 is YENEEA in the germline V gene. The CDR3 has 15 amino acids. The CDR3 region has the DNA TGTGCCAGCAGTCCCGAGGCGGGACTAGCCAGTGAGCAGTTCTTC. Its protein product is CASSPEAGLASEQFF.

This clonotype was seen many times. The rearrangement joins TRBV12-3 or TRBV12-4 to TRBJ1-5; D is perhaps TRBD1 (5 bases). V lost 3 bases, J lost 16 bases, and 16 bases lay in between. The CDR3 is 12 amino acids. As DNA, the CDR3 is TGTGCCAGCAGTTTTGGGGAGCAGGGTAGACATTTT. The encoded protein is CASSFGEQGRHF.

In this sample, this clonotype turned up a few times. V usage is TRBV6-1 and J usage is TRBJ2-2; D gene ambiguous. V was shortened by 10 bases and J by 6 bases, with 15 bases between the two germline ends. This CDR3 spans 13 amino acids. The germline V gene has CDR1 MNHNS and CDR2 SASEGT. The CDR3 DNA sequence: TGTGCCACATCGACGACTTTCGCCGGGGAGCTGTTTTTT. Translated, it gives CATSTTFAGELFF.

This clonotype was seen only a few times. Written as DNA, the CDR3 is TGTGCCAGCAGTCCCCAGCCAGGGTTGACCTACGAGCAGTACTTC. This sequence encodes CASSPQPGLTYEQYF. The V call is TRBV12-3 or TRBV12-4, the J call TRBJ2-7; tentative D call: TRBD1 (5 bases). With 5 bases removed from V and 2 bases from J, the gap between germline ends came to 16 bases. This CDR3 contains 15 residues.

This clonotype has more than one count but fewer than ten. This chain connects TRBV6-1 to TRBJ1-2; the D is unclear. CDR3 length: 14 amino acids. Germline CDR1 MNHNS, CDR2 SASEGT. The germline V and J ends were trimmed by 7 bases and 0 bases, with 12 bases remaining between them. The CDR3 region has the DNA TGTGCCAGCAACAAGGTGCCAGCTAACTATGGCTACACCTTC. This codes for CASNKVPANYGYTF.